This T cell receptor (beta chain) is from a study of control samples from healthy donors and cancer patients. CDR3 size: 16 residues. J lost 7 bases, V lost 2 bases, and 7 bases had no gene match. The germline gives CDR1 SGHVS, CDR2 FNYEAQ. The method was immunoSEQ multiplex PCR; TCRdb's version includes in-frame clones alone and lacks a portion of them. The profile covers over 100,000 clones, with 85% to 90% appearing a single time and approximately 15% taken by the ten largest. Sequenced material: blood. V gene TRBV7-6 combines with J gene TRBJ1-6; 8 bases align to TRBD1. The receptor's source is a woman between 50 and 59 years old in good health. This CDR3 reads CASSLRGGQANSPLHF. The CDR3 nucleotides read TGTGCCAGCAGCTTAAGGGGGGGACAGGCGAATTCACCCCTCCACTTT.